This TCR beta chain emerged from a study of T-cell memory formation after mild COVID-19. TCR alpha and TCR beta cDNA libraries carrying sample barcodes and UMIs came from 5'RACE with constant-segment primers. TCRdb reprocessed the 5' RACE reads via MiXCR and lists one record per CDR3 protein. The data show approximately 98,000 distinct CDR3 sequences, roughly a sixth seen once. General study results and limits: A balance of CD4 and CD8 characterized clones contracting day 15 to 85, whereas later expanders leaned CD4+. Pre-infection memory already had some responding clones, implying cross-reactive memory joined. Mainly in CM and EM were contracting CD4+ clones; CD8+ were in EMRA.

Only a few counts were recorded for this clonotype. Its specificity is unknown. The origin of this receptor is a young man who had mild COVID-19 (a few samples of this study predate the infection). Cell type and time point are not known. Sequencing was performed on PBMCs or a T cell subset sorted from them (not recorded which).

The CDR3 DNA sequence: TGTGCCAGCTCACCATTAGACTCCGCAGATACGCAGTATTTT. Translation gives CASSPLDSADTQYF. This chain links TRBV18 with TRBJ2-3; no firm D call. This CDR3 has 14 amino acids. Germline V gene sequence: CDR1 KGHSH, CDR2 LQKENI. V was shortened by 2 bases and J by 4 bases, with 10 bases between the two germline ends.